Listed here are 24 T cell receptor beta chains from one sample, sequenced in a study of blood T cells in healthy people across ages. The second PCR ran roughly 7 to 11 cycles with a sample-barcoded 5' primer and J-beta primers. Using its own MiXCR run on the 5' RACE reads, TCRdb lists one record per CDR3 protein. Here the sample spans hundreds of thousands of distinct CDR3 sequences, 45% to 50% being singletons. The specimen sequenced was blood. Receptors were obtained from an older woman in good health.

This chain connects TRBV5-1 to TRBJ1-1; D uncertain. This CDR3 is 14 amino acids long. Germline V lookup: CDR1 SGHRS, CDR2 YFSETQ. V lost 4 bases and J 1 base, leaving 11 bases between the germline ends. The chain's CDR3 is CASSVRPWNTEAFF. CDR3 in DNA: TGCGCCAGCAGCGTGCGACCTTGGAACACTGAAGCTTTCTTT.

CDR3 sequence (DNA): TGTGCCAGCAGGCCCCAGGGGCCCTACGAGCAGTACTTC. Its protein product is CASRPQGPYEQYF. This chain links TRBV6-2 or TRBV6-3 with TRBJ2-7; tentatively, D is TRBD1 (6 bases). CDR1 MNHEY and CDR2 SVGEGT come from the germline V gene. This CDR3 spans 13 amino acids. The V end lost 6 bases, the J end lost 2 bases, and 11 bases lay between the germline ends.

The rearrangement links TRBV7-6 to TRBJ2-5, with TRBD2 matching 10 bases. CDR3 length: 14 residues. From germline, CDR1 is SGHVS and CDR2 FNYEAQ. The junction had 3 bases not matched to a gene; V was cut back by 1 base and J by 7 bases. The CDR3 bases are TGTGCCAGCAGCTTAGATCCTAGCGGGGGGACCCAGTACTTC. As protein: CASSLDPSGGTQYF.

The CDR3 sequence is CASSPRALNTEAFF. As DNA, the CDR3 is TGTGCCAGCAGTCCCCGGGCCCTGAACACTGAAGCTTTCTTT. This rearrangement joins TRBV12-3 or TRBV12-4 to TRBJ1-1; D gene unclear. V lost 5 bases, J lost 0 bases, and 10 bases lay in between. The length of the CDR3 is 14 residues.

The genes are TRBV7-2 and TRBJ2-1, with 8 bases aligning to TRBD1. This CDR3 is 15 amino acids long. The germline gives CDR1 SGHTA, CDR2 FQGNSA. Germline trimming cut 3 bases from V and 3 bases from J; bases unmatched to any gene: 4. CDR3 amino acids: CASSLNRGVYNEQFF. The CDR3 DNA sequence: TGTGCCAGCAGCTTGAACAGGGGGGTCTACAATGAGCAGTTCTTC.

As for this clonotype: At one of its ends the junction is not consistent with the germline gene, which may arise from a read error. The chain couples TRBV6-5 to TRBJ2-1; unclear D gene. Germline V CDR1 and CDR2: MNHEY, SVGAGI. The CDR3 is 14 amino acids. The CDR3 DNA reads TGTGCCAGCAGTAGGACCAGCTCCTACAGTGAGCAGTTCTTC. Translated: CASSRTSSYSEQFF.

This clonotype was found a few times. V usage is TRBV4-1 and J usage is TRBJ2-1; 9 bases align to TRBD2. With V trimmed by 6 bases and J by 7 bases, 4 bases remained unmatched. CDR1 MGHRA and CDR2 YSYEKL come from the germline V gene. The CDR3 has 13 amino acids. CDR3 sequence: CASRNSGSNEQFF. The CDR3 coding sequence is TGCGCCAGCAGGAATAGCGGGAGTAATGAGCAGTTCTTC.

The chain couples TRBV15 to TRBJ2-1, with D perhaps given as TRBD1 or TRBD2 (5 bases each). V lost 1 base and J lost 12, with 10 bases in between. Germline V gene data show CDR1 as LNHNV and CDR2 as YYDKDF (reference sequence). The CDR3 has 12 residues. In DNA form, the CDR3 reads TGTGCCACCAGCAGAGCCGTTGGGGGGCAGTTCTTC. Residues: CATSRAVGGQFF.

The J gene is TRBJ2-1, the V gene TRBV5-1; 8 nucleotides line up with TRBD2. The CDR3 consists of 16 residues. From germline, CDR1 is SGHRS and CDR2 YFSETQ. J lost 0 bases, V lost 5 bases, and 7 bases had no gene match. Written as DNA, the CDR3 is TGCGCCAGCAGAATGGGTAGCGGGGCCTCCTACAATGAGCAGTTCTTC. Translated: CASRMGSGASYNEQFF.

The chain carries TRBV29-1 and TRBJ2-7; D is possibly TRBD1 or TRBD2 (5 bases each). The V gene lost 5 bases and the J gene lost 4 bases, with 21 bases spanning the gap. The CDR3 is 15 residues long. Germline loops: CDR1 SQVTM, CDR2 ANQGSEA. The CDR3 here is CSVRPGAGRNYEQYF. The CDR3 DNA reads as TGCAGCGTTAGGCCCGGGGCAGGGCGCAATTACGAGCAGTACTTC.

This clonotype appeared a single time. CDR3 sequence (DNA): TGTGCCAGCAGCTCCGTCCCGGGACAGGGTCAGCCCCAGCATTTT. It is translated as CASSSVPGQGQPQHF. V usage is TRBV5-5 and J usage is TRBJ1-5, with 9 positions matching TRBD1. Unmatched junction bases numbered 7, after V lost 3 bases and J lost 6 bases. The CDR3 has 15 residues. Germline assignment: CDR1 SGHKS and CDR2 YYEKEE (reference sequence).

This clonotype was detected ten times or more. The chain uses TRBV20-1 and TRBJ2-5; 8 bases are shared with TRBD2. Trimming at V came to 6 bases and at J to 1 base, leaving 13 bases not matched to a gene. Germline V gene lookup returns CDR1 DFQATT and CDR2 SNEGSKA (reference sequence). The CDR3 is 16 residues long. The CDR3 DNA sequence: TGCAGTGCACCTCCCCACCTAGCGGGTCGCCAAGAGACCCAGTACTTC. Protein product: CSAPPHLAGRQETQYF.

This clonotype appeared a few times. The CDR3: CATSRGDNSYEQYF. CDR3 sequence (DNA): TGTGCCACCAGCAGAGGCGACAACTCCTACGAGCAGTACTTC. V is TRBV15 and J is TRBJ2-7; D is ambiguous. This CDR3 region has 14 residues. The germline V gene has CDR1 LNHNV and CDR2 YYDKDF (reference sequence). Between the trimmed V and J ends, which lost 1 base and 0 bases, there was a span of 7 bases. The full variable domain, completed using reference TRBV15 and TRBJ2-7, is DAMVIQNPRYQVTQFGKPVTLSCSQTLNHNVMYWYQQKSSQAPKLLFHYYDKDFNNEADTPDNFQSRRPNTSFCFLDIRSPGLGDTAMYLCATSRGDNSYEQYFGPGTRLTVT.

This clonotype was recorded once. The rearrangement joins TRBV12-5 to TRBJ2-1; D unclear. CDR1 and CDR2 (germline): LGHNT, FRNRAP. V dropped 4 bases and J dropped 0 bases, with 13 bases sitting between them. The CDR3 is made up of 16 amino acids. CDR3 residues: CASGSEWGSSYNEQFF. The CDR3 region has the DNA TGTGCTAGTGGTTCAGAGTGGGGAAGCTCCTACAATGAGCAGTTCTTC.

The chain couples TRBV4-3 to TRBJ2-4, with 11 bases aligning to TRBD2. CDR1 and CDR2 from the germline V gene are LGHNA and YSLEER. After removal of 0 bases from V and 3 bases from J, the junction contained 13 bases not matched to a gene. This CDR3 contains 20 residues. Written as DNA, the CDR3 is TGCGCCAGCAGCCAAGAGCTGCCCGTCCTGACTAGCGGGAACAAAAACATTCAGTACTTC. It specifies CASSQELPVLTSGNKNIQYF.

This clonotype was seen a few times. The chain couples TRBV20-1 to TRBJ1-1; 7 nucleotides line up with TRBD1. The CDR3 is 18 amino acids. Germline values: CDR1 DFQATT, CDR2 SNEGSKA (reference sequence). V lost 0 bases, J lost 3 bases, and 16 bases stayed unmatched. The DNA of the CDR3 is TGCAGTGCTAGAGATCCGCTTCGGCCAGGGGGGAGGGACACTGAAGCTTTCTTT. It specifies CSARDPLRPGGRDTEAFF.

This clonotype was seen more than once but under ten times. Here the CDR3 DNA reads TGCAGCGTGACCCCTACAGGGGGGGACTATGGCTACACCTTC. Residues: CSVTPTGGDYGYTF. The chain joins TRBV29-1 to TRBJ1-2; 8 bases line up with TRBD1. Germline assignment: CDR1 SQVTM and CDR2 ANQGSEA. The CDR3 totals 14 residues. The V and J ends lost 6 bases and 3 bases, in that order; junction bases with no gene match: 9. The complete variable domain, with remaining parts taken from reference TRBV29-1 and TRBJ1-2, reads SAVISQKPSRDICQRGTSLTIQCQVDSQVTMMFWYRQQPGQSLTLIATANQGSEATYESGFVIDKFPISRPNLTFSTLTVSNMSPEDSSIYLCSVTPTGGDYGYTFGSGTRLTVV.

This clonotype has only a few counts. The V call is TRBV4-3, the J call TRBJ2-1, with TRBD2 matching over 11 bases. Germline V gene lookup returns CDR1 LGHNA and CDR2 YSLEER. The CDR3 is 18 residues long. V was clipped by 0 bases and J by 7 bases; unmatched bases: 11. Here the CDR3 reads CASSQEAVAGGPRNEQFF. For the CDR3, the DNA is TGCGCCAGCAGCCAAGAGGCTGTAGCGGGAGGGCCTAGGAATGAGCAGTTCTTC.

The rearrangement joins TRBV29-1 to TRBJ2-3; D gene uncertain. The CDR3 totals 14 residues. The germline CDR1 and CDR2 sequences are SQVTM and ANQGSEA. V lost 1 base and J 5 bases, leaving 13 bases between the germline ends. The CDR3 nucleotides read TGCAGCGTTGAAGGGCCAGCACGGAAAGATACGCAGTATTTT. It is translated as CSVEGPARKDTQYF.

V gene TRBV7-9 combines with J gene TRBJ1-1; a possible D gene is TRBD1 (5 bases). CDR1 and CDR2 from the germline V gene are SEHNR and FQNEAQ (reference sequence). This CDR3 is 15 amino acids long. Trimming removed 1 base at V and 3 bases at J, with 12 bases between. CDR3 in amino acids: CASSLVSGHDTEAFF. The CDR3 DNA follows: TGTGCCAGCAGCTTAGTATCAGGGCACGACACTGAAGCTTTCTTT.

As DNA, the CDR3 is TGTGCCATCACTGACCGGGACGGGTACGAGCAGTACTTC. It codes for CAITDRDGYEQYF. The V call is TRBV10-3, the J call TRBJ2-7; either TRBD1 or TRBD2 may supply D (5 bases each). CDR3 length equals 13 residues. V lost 7 bases, J lost 4 bases, and 14 bases lay in between. Germline V gene data show CDR1 as ENHRY and CDR2 as SYGVKD.

This clonotype has a handful of counts. This chain connects TRBV5-1 to TRBJ2-7; D is uncertain. V was cut by 0 bases and J by 0 bases, with 7 bases left in between. This CDR3 is built from 14 residues. Germline-derived CDR1 and CDR2 are SGHRS and YFSETQ. The CDR3 region is CASSLVSISYEQYF. The CDR3 DNA reads TGCGCCAGCAGCTTGGTGTCTATCTCCTACGAGCAGTACTTC. Filled out from reference TRBV5-1 and TRBJ2-7, the complete variable domain reads KAGVTQTPRYLIKTRGQQVTLSCSPISGHRSVSWYQQTPGQGLQFLFEYFSETQRNKGNFPGRFSGRQFSNSRSEMNVSTLELGDSALYLCASSLVSISYEQYFGPGTRLTVT.

This chain joins TRBV15 and TRBJ2-1; the D call may be TRBD1 or TRBD2 (5 bases each). Germline-derived CDR1 and CDR2 are LNHNV and YYDKDF (reference sequence). The CDR3 totals 15 residues. Trimming pared 5 bases from V and 4 bases from J, leaving 15 bases between. The chain's CDR3 is CATSARDLGYNEQFF. Written as DNA, the CDR3 is TGTGCCACCAGCGCCCGGGACCTTGGGTACAATGAGCAGTTCTTC.

In its sample, this clonotype was seen many times. The V and J genes are TRBV20-1 and TRBJ2-3; D gene unclear. Germline CDR1 DFQATT, CDR2 SNEGSKA (reference sequence). V was cut by 2 bases and J by 5 bases, with 5 bases left in between. CDR3 length: 11 amino acids. The CDR3 DNA reads TGCAGTGCTAGAAGCTTAGATACGCAGTATTTT. Encoded protein: CSARSLDTQYF.